The 32 T cell receptor beta chains presented below share a single source sample, sequenced in a study of human T cells and chemical hapten exposure. Time point given: patch test 2, 6 weeks after DPC sensitization. The treatment is: therapeutic diphenylcyclopropenone sensitization with weekly scalp DPC. One entry per CDR3 protein results from TCRdb running MiXCR on the RACE reads. The table includes fewer than 100,000 distinct CDR3 sequences, 11% detected once. Sequencing was performed on whole blood, taken in connection with sensitization to the hapten diphenylcyclopropenone (DPC). All receptors derive from a young man with alopecia areata. Some clones in this sample may be carry-over from other donors' samples.

The CDR3 spells CASGGGHSGANVLTF. For the CDR3, the DNA is TGTGCCAGTGGCGGGGGTCACTCTGGGGCCAACGTCCTGACTTTC. The chain is built from TRBV19 and TRBJ2-6, with 7 bases that match TRBD2. The V gene end was trimmed by 8 bases and the J gene end by 0 bases; junction bases not matched to a gene: 4. Germline V gives CDR1 LNHDA, CDR2 SQIVND (reference sequence). The CDR3 is 15 amino acids.

This rearrangement joins TRBV4-3 to TRBJ2-5, with TRBD2 identical over 8 bases. V lost 1 base to trimming and J lost 1 base; unmatched junction nucleotides: 5. The CDR3 contains 16 residues. Germline CDR1 LGHNA, CDR2 YSLEER. As DNA, the CDR3 is TGCGCCAGCAGCCAAGGAGGCGGGGGGCCCCAAGAGACCCAGTACTTC. Amino acid sequence: CASSQGGGGPQETQYF.

The genes are TRBV7-2 and TRBJ1-1; D unclear. Trimming took off 5 bases at V and 6 bases at J, with 19 bases between the two ends. The germline CDR1 and CDR2 sequences are SGHTA and FQGNSA. The CDR3 runs to 15 residues. The CDR3 DNA is TGTGCCAGCAGCACCCCCCACGGCGGCCCCGCTGAAGCTTTCTTT. As protein: CASSTPHGGPAEAFF.

This clonotype was observed a handful of times. The chain recombines TRBV5-5 with TRBJ2-5, with 7 positions matching TRBD1. This CDR3 comprises 13 residues. The germline CDR1 and CDR2 sequences are SGHKS and YYEKEE (reference sequence). V lost 0 bases, J lost 10 bases, and 6 bases stayed unmatched. CDR3 DNA: TGTGCCAGCAGCTTGGAAGGAGACAGGGTCCAGTACTTC. This sequence encodes CASSLEGDRVQYF. The full variable domain, its missing parts supplied by reference TRBV5-5 and TRBJ2-5, is DAGVTQSPTHLIKTRGQQVTLRCSPISGHKSVSWYQQVLGQGPQFIFQYYEKEERGRGNFPDRFSARQFPNYSSELNVNALLLGDSALYLCASSLEGDRVQYFGPGTRLLVL.

This chain connects TRBV7-2 to TRBJ2-7, with 9 bases lining up with TRBD1. Unmatched junction bases numbered 9, after V lost 5 bases and J lost 1 base. Germline V gives CDR1 SGHTA, CDR2 FQGNSA. The CDR3 spans 16 residues. This chain's CDR3 is CASSPPPGTGSYEQYF. The DNA of the CDR3 is TGTGCCAGCAGCCCGCCCCCCGGGACAGGGTCCTACGAGCAGTACTTC. Together with reference TRBV7-2 and TRBJ2-7, the CDR3 gives the full variable domain: GAGVSQSPSNKVTEKGKDVELRCDPISGHTALYWYRQSLGQGLEFLIYFQGNSAPDKSGLPSDRFSAERTGGSVSTLTIQRTQQEDSAVYLCASSPPPGTGSYEQYFGPGTRLTVT.

This clonotype was seen many times. This rearrangement joins TRBV6-1 to TRBJ2-7; TRBD1 agrees at 9 bases. There are 14 residues in the CDR3. Unmatched junction bases numbered 8, after V lost 6 bases and J lost 5 bases. The V gene's germline CDR1 is MNHNS and CDR2 SASEGT. The CDR3 DNA follows: TGTGCCAGCAGCAGCTGGGACAGGGCCCACGAGCAGTACTTC. This translates into CASSSWDRAHEQYF.

This clonotype has ten or more counts. The chain joins TRBV21-1 to TRBJ2-1; the D call in the table, TRBD1, was not verified against the DNA. TRBV21-1 has pseudogene status. The CDR3 contains 15 residues. The CDR3 spells CASQYRNLSYNEQFF. As DNA, the CDR3 is TGTGCCAGCCAATACAGGAACCTTTCCTACAATGAGCAGTTCTTC.

There are a few counts of this clonotype. The chain couples TRBV6-5 to TRBJ2-6; 9 nucleotides align to TRBD1. CDR3 length: 19 residues. The germline V gene encodes CDR1 MNHEY and CDR2 SVGAGI. V gave up 3 bases and J gave up 0 bases; unmatched junction bases: 9. CDR3 nucleotide sequence: TGTGCCAGCAGTTATTTAGGCGGGACAGGGAGCTCTGGGGCCAACGTCCTGACTTTC. Its protein is CASSYLGGTGSSGANVLTF.

The J gene is TRBJ1-1, the V gene TRBV7-2, with D maybe TRBD1 (6 bases). Germline assignment: CDR1 SGHTA and CDR2 FQGNSA. This CDR3 spans 15 amino acids. Trimming left V 5 bases short and J 0 bases short, with 13 bases between. DNA of the CDR3: TGTGCCAGCAGCACGGACAGCCTACTGAACACTGAAGCTTTCTTT. It translates to CASSTDSLLNTEAFF.

This clonotype has just a few counts. V and J are TRBV6-5 and TRBJ2-1; tentative D call: TRBD1 (5 bases). The CDR3 contains 12 residues. The V gene lost 6 bases and the J gene lost 8 bases, with 11 bases spanning the gap. Germline V gene sequence: CDR1 MNHEY, CDR2 SVGAGI. CDR3 nucleotides: TGTGCCAGCAGGAGGCAGGGCTATGAGCAGTTCTTC. It encodes CASRRQGYEQFF.

The rearrangement links TRBV29-1 to TRBJ2-7; D gene unclear. Germline CDR1 is SQVTM and CDR2 is ANQGSEA. The CDR3 spans 11 residues. The ends were cut back, 4 bases at V and 2 bases at J, with 6 bases in the middle. CDR3 sequence: CSVGIAYEQYF. In DNA form, the CDR3 reads TGCAGCGTTGGGATAGCCTACGAGCAGTACTTC.

The gene calls are TRBV18 and TRBJ1-1, with D maybe TRBD1 (5 bases). Germline V gene data show CDR1 as KGHSH and CDR2 as LQKENI. V was trimmed by 3 bases and J by 0 bases, leaving 14 bases between them. There are 16 residues in the CDR3. CDR3 loop: CASSPGVTALNTEAFF. CDR3 sequence (DNA): TGTGCCAGCTCACCGGGGGTAACAGCTTTGAACACTGAAGCTTTCTTT.

This clonotype was detected a few times. J is TRBJ2-6 and V is TRBV10-2; tentatively, D is TRBD2 (5 bases). Germline loops: CDR1 WSHSY, CDR2 SAAADI. The germline V and J ends were trimmed by 8 bases and 0 bases, with 8 bases remaining between them. The CDR3 has 14 amino acids. The CDR3 nucleotides are TGCGCCAGCCAAAGCGGCTCTGGGGCCAACGTCCTGACTTTC. It is translated as CASQSGSGANVLTF.

This clonotype was observed many times. The V and J genes are TRBV28 and TRBJ2-7; D unresolved. Germline V gene sequence: CDR1 MDHEN, CDR2 SYDVKM. The ends were cut back, 5 bases at V and 3 bases at J, with 8 bases in the middle. CDR3 length equals 12 residues. For the CDR3, the DNA is TGTGCCAGCAGTCCTGGCCTCTACGAGCAGTACTTC. This sequence encodes CASSPGLYEQYF. The full variable domain, completed using reference TRBV28 and TRBJ2-7, is DVKVTQSSRYLVKRTGEKVFLECVQDMDHENMFWYRQDPGLGLRLIYFSYDVKMKEKGDIPEGYSVSREKKERFSLILESASTNQTSMYLCASSPGLYEQYFGPGTRLTVT.

The sample holds many counts of this clonotype. The rearrangement uses TRBV12-3 or TRBV12-4 and TRBJ1-1; D remains ambiguous. The CDR3 totals 13 residues. Between the trimmed V and J ends, which lost 5 bases and 2 bases, there was a span of 9 bases. CDR3 in amino acids: CASSLQTNTEAFF. For the CDR3, the DNA is TGTGCCAGCAGTCTACAGACCAACACTGAAGCTTTCTTT.

The J gene is TRBJ2-4, the V gene TRBV6-2 or TRBV6-3, with D perhaps TRBD2 (6 bases). This CDR3 comprises 15 residues. Trimming took off 6 bases at V and 2 bases at J, with 14 bases between the two ends. Germline assignment: CDR1 MNHEY and CDR2 SVGEGT. The CDR3: CASSPAGGTKNIQYF. As DNA, the CDR3 is TGTGCCAGCAGCCCAGCCGGGGGAACCAAAAACATTCAGTACTTC.

Ten or more counts support this clonotype. The CDR3 sequence is CASSPGPFADEQYF. In DNA form, the CDR3 reads TGTGCCAGCAGCCCAGGACCCTTTGCTGACGAGCAGTACTTC. The rearrangement uses TRBV9 and TRBJ2-7; D is unclear. V dropped 4 bases and J dropped 5 bases, with 16 bases sitting between them. This CDR3 spans 14 amino acids. Germline assignment: CDR1 SGDLS and CDR2 YYNGEE.

Notes on this clonotype: The junction departs from germline at one end; a sequencing error may be responsible. The V gene is TRBV11-2, the J gene TRBJ2-1; 12 bases map to TRBD1. The germline V gene has CDR1 SGHAT and CDR2 FQNNGV. The CDR3 length is 17 residues. The DNA for the CDR3 is TGTGTCAGCAGCCGGGACAGGGGGCTGGACTCCTACAATGAGCAGTTCTTC. Protein sequence: CVSSRDRGLDSYNEQFF.

The V call is TRBV29-1, the J call TRBJ1-1, with TRBD1 identical over 8 bases. The CDR3 has 14 residues. From germline, CDR1 is SQVTM and CDR2 ANQGSEA. The ends lost 2 bases at V and 6 bases at J; junction bases unmatched: 8. DNA for the CDR3: TGCAGCGTTGAATTTGGTGACAGGGGCTCTGAAGCTTTCTTT. Its protein is CSVEFGDRGSEAFF.

This clonotype was detected many times. The rearrangement joins TRBV7-8 to TRBJ1-6, with a weak D call TRBD1 (6 bases). The CDR3 has 16 residues. V was trimmed by 5 bases and J by 8 bases, leaving 19 bases between them. Germline-derived CDR1 and CDR2 are SGHVS and FQNEAQ. The CDR3 region has the DNA TGTGCCAGCAGCGCAATGCCCCAGGGGATTTATTCACCCCTCCACTTT. Its translation is CASSAMPQGIYSPLHF.

This clonotype was seen many times. V gene TRBV6-2 or TRBV6-3 combines with J gene TRBJ2-1, with 9 bases fitting TRBD2. J lost 4 bases, V lost 5 bases, and 3 bases had no gene match. The CDR3 is made up of 14 amino acids. Germline CDR1 is MNHEY and CDR2 is SVGEGT. The CDR3 sequence: CASSAGGDYNEQFF. The DNA of the CDR3 is TGTGCCAGCAGTGCGGGGGGGGATTACAATGAGCAGTTCTTC.

This clonotype was observed many times. The V and J genes are TRBV6-2 or TRBV6-3 and TRBJ1-5; D call uncertain. V dropped 6 bases and J dropped 0 bases, with 18 bases sitting between them. The CDR3 has 17 residues. Germline V CDR1 and CDR2: MNHEY, SVGEGT. The CDR3 spells CASSTWTETLSNQPQHF. CDR3 DNA sequence: TGTGCCAGCAGCACCTGGACGGAAACCCTTAGCAATCAGCCCCAGCATTTT.

This clonotype was detected ten times or more. The chain employs TRBV7-9 and TRBJ1-2; 7 bases match TRBD1. The CDR3 spans 15 residues. Trimming took 5 bases from V and 2 from J; bases not matched to a gene: 8. Germline V lookup: CDR1 SEHNR, CDR2 FQNEAQ (reference sequence). The CDR3 loop reads CASSAYEGANYGYTF. In DNA, the CDR3 is TGTGCCAGCAGCGCGTATGAGGGGGCGAACTATGGCTACACCTTC.

This clonotype came up many times. The V gene is TRBV28, the J gene TRBJ1-2, with 7 bases that match TRBD1. V was pared by 5 bases and J by 7 bases, with 7 bases of the junction left unmatched. The CDR3 runs 13 residues. Germline V lookup: CDR1 MDHEN, CDR2 SYDVKM. The DNA of the CDR3 is TGTGCCAGCAGTCTTGGGACAGCCGCTGGCTACACCTTC. Translation gives CASSLGTAAGYTF.

This clonotype occurred many times. The chain couples TRBV7-6 to TRBJ2-3, with no clear D. Trimming took off 5 bases at V and 4 bases at J, with 10 bases between the two ends. Germline loops: CDR1 SGHVS, CDR2 FNYEAQ. There are 13 residues in the CDR3. This chain's CDR3 is CASSRRISDTQYF. CDR3 coding DNA: TGTGCCAGCAGCCGCCGGATCTCAGATACGCAGTATTTT.

This clonotype showed up just a few times. The chain uses TRBV6-2 or TRBV6-3 and TRBJ1-1; 9 nucleotides align to TRBD1. The length of the CDR3 is 14 residues. Germline V gene sequence: CDR1 MNHEY, CDR2 SVGEGT. Losses at the gene ends were 2 bases for V and 10 bases for J; bases not matched to a gene: 8. The DNA for the CDR3 is TGTGCCAGCAGTTACGGATTGGGACAGGGCGGAGCTTTCTTT. It is translated as CASSYGLGQGGAFF.

At least ten counts were recorded for this clonotype. The chain couples TRBV6-5 to TRBJ1-6, with D uncertain. With 5 bases removed from V and 4 bases from J, the gap between germline ends came to 9 bases. Germline CDR1 reads MNHEY; CDR2 reads SVGAGI. CDR3 length: 14 residues. The CDR3 nucleotides read TGTGCCAGCAGTCTCAAGGGTTATAATTCACCCCTCCACTTT. Translation: CASSLKGYNSPLHF.

The gene calls are TRBV5-6 and TRBJ2-7, with D maybe TRBD1 (6 bases). CDR3 length equals 14 residues. Germline V gives CDR1 SGHDT, CDR2 YYEEEE. The V end lost 2 bases, the J end lost 4 bases, and 13 bases lay between the germline ends. CDR3 in amino acids: CASSFVAGVYEQYV. In DNA, the CDR3 is TGTGCCAGCAGCTTCGTGGCAGGGGTTTACGAGCAGTACGTC.

The sample holds many counts of this clonotype. The chain employs TRBV5-6 and TRBJ1-6, with no clear D. The CDR3 covers 14 residues. Trimming removed 4 bases from V and 7 bases from J, with 12 bases in between. Germline CDR1 SGHDT, CDR2 YYEEEE. This chain's CDR3 is CASSLPVRNSPLHF. CDR3 DNA sequence: TGTGCCAGCAGCCTACCGGTCCGAAATTCACCCCTCCACTTT.

V is TRBV20-1 and J is TRBJ2-1; TRBD2 is a possible D gene (6 bases). Trimming shortened V by 6 bases and J by 2 bases, and 8 bases separated the two germline ends. The CDR3 has 12 amino acids. Per the germline V gene, CDR1 is DFQATT and CDR2 is SNEGSKA (reference sequence). CDR3 sequence reads: CSAASAYNEQFF. DNA for the CDR3: TGCAGTGCCGCTAGCGCCTACAATGAGCAGTTCTTC.

This clonotype came up a few times. J is TRBJ1-4 and V is TRBV18; tentatively, D is TRBD1 (6 bases). CDR1 and CDR2 (germline): KGHSH, LQKENI. Between the trimmed V and J ends, which lost 3 bases and 1 base, there was a span of 12 bases. CDR3 length: 16 amino acids. In DNA, the CDR3 is TGTGCCAGCTCACCTCAACAGGGTGGAACTAATGAAAAACTGTTTTTT. Translating it yields CASSPQQGGTNEKLFF.

This clonotype was recorded many times. This rearrangement joins TRBV20-1 to TRBJ1-2, with D uncertain. Germline V gene lookup returns CDR1 DFQATT and CDR2 SNEGSKA (reference sequence). Between the trimmed V and J ends, which lost 2 bases and 7 bases, there was a span of 17 bases. The CDR3 loop spans 14 amino acids. The CDR3 DNA follows: TGCAGTGCTAGAACCCAGCCACGGGGATCTGGCTACACCTTC. The encoded protein is CSARTQPRGSGYTF.